The 13 T cell receptor beta chains below come from one sample, sequenced in a study of CD8+CD57+ T cells in acquired aplastic anemia. Genomic DNA constituted the template upon which TCR beta VDJ and CDR3 profiling was performed. Each CDR3 protein gets one entry after TCRdb re-called the reads with MiXCR. The sample consists of approximately 300,000 distinct CDR3 sequences, 56% of them appearing once. Individuals selected for sequencing had exhibited CD8+CD57+ cell expansion on flow cytometry. The source material was sorted CD4+, CD8+, or CD8+CD57+ T cells (not recorded which) from PBMCs. These TCRs come from a human donor with aplastic anemia.

This clonotype was counted at least ten times. The chain carries TRBV6-6 and TRBJ2-2; D remains unclear. CDR1 is MNHNY and CDR2 is SVGAGI in the germline V gene (reference sequence). Trimming took 0 bases from V and 3 from J, leaving 20 bases between them. This CDR3 has 19 residues. The DNA for the CDR3 is TGTGCCAGCAGTTACTCGAGCCAAGGTTTCAGGACGGACACCGGGGAGCTGTTTTTT. It yields the protein CASSYSSQGFRTDTGELFF.

This clonotype was observed once. The chain joins TRBV5-1 to TRBJ2-1; 14 positions match TRBD2. V gave up 4 bases and J gave up 10 bases; unmatched junction bases: 7. CDR1 is SGHRS, CDR2 YFSETQ, per germline. The CDR3 contains 15 residues. The CDR3 sequence is CASSAGLAGAGEQFF. CDR3 nucleotide sequence: TGCGCCAGCAGCGCGGGACTAGCGGGGGCGGGGGAGCAGTTCTTC.

This clonotype was seen many times. V usage is TRBV20-1 and J usage is TRBJ2-3, with 9 nucleotides matching TRBD1. With 1 base clipped from V and 4 bases from J, the junction kept 9 bases outside the gene matches. Per the germline V gene, CDR1 is DFQATT and CDR2 is SNEGSKA (reference sequence). The CDR3 runs 16 residues. CDR3: CSARAPGQGSADTQYF. Here the CDR3 DNA reads TGCAGTGCTAGAGCTCCGGGACAGGGTAGCGCAGATACGCAGTATTTT.

CDR3 loop: CASSVGTGGTNEKLFF. CDR3 sequence (DNA): TGTGCCAGCAGCGTAGGGACAGGGGGGACTAATGAAAAACTGTTTTTT. The chain links TRBV9 to TRBJ1-4; 10 nucleotides align to TRBD1. This CDR3 is built from 16 residues. The V gene end was trimmed by 0 bases and the J gene end by 2 bases; junction bases not matched to a gene: 1. Germline V CDR1 and CDR2: SGDLS, YYNGEE. Complete variable domain (other parts from reference TRBV9 and TRBJ1-4): DSGVTQTPKHLITATGQRVTLRCSPRSGDLSVYWYQQSLDQGLQFLIQYYNGEERAKGNILERFSAQQFPDLHSELNLSSLELGDSALYFCASSVGTGGTNEKLFFGSGTQLSVL.

The chain recombines TRBV7-2 with TRBJ2-1, with TRBD2 identical over 10 bases. V lost 1 base and J lost 5; bases outside the gene matches: 5. Germline loops: CDR1 SGHTA, CDR2 FQGNSA. CDR3 length: 16 amino acids. CDR3 region: CASSLGTSGLNNEQFF. In nucleotides, the CDR3 is TGTGCCAGCAGCTTAGGGACTAGCGGATTAAACAATGAGCAGTTCTTC.

Ten or more counts support this clonotype. V usage is TRBV12-3 or TRBV12-4 and J usage is TRBJ2-1; 9 bases are a match to TRBD2. The CDR3 has 13 residues. The trim removed 8 bases at V and 7 bases at J, leaving 6 bases unmatched. The DNA for the CDR3 is TGTGCCAGCTTGCGGGGGGGCCTAAATGAGCAGTTCTTC. This gives the protein CASLRGGLNEQFF.

This clonotype has a count of ten or more. The V and J genes are TRBV7-9 and TRBJ1-1; possible D gene TRBD1, 6 bases. The CDR3 totals 16 residues. V was pared by 5 bases and J by 3 bases, with 19 bases between. Germline CDR1 is SEHNR and CDR2 is FQNEAQ (reference sequence). CDR3 loop: CASSHPVGGGDTEAFF. The CDR3 DNA reads as TGTGCCAGCAGCCACCCGGTAGGGGGAGGGGACACTGAAGCTTTCTTT.

This clonotype was seen repeatedly, ten times or more. This chain joins TRBV4-1 and TRBJ2-1, with D hard to call. Germline CDR1 and CDR2: MGHRA and YSYEKL. This CDR3 has 15 residues. The ends were cut back, 4 bases at V and 0 bases at J, with 10 bases in the middle. CDR3 sequence (DNA): TGCGCCAGCAGCCTCCTTGGTCTCTCCTACAATGAGCAGTTCTTC. Translating gives CASSLLGLSYNEQFF.

The rearrangement uses TRBV7-8 and TRBJ1-5, with TRBD1 matching 7 bases. Unmatched junction bases numbered 3, after V lost 1 base and J lost 3 bases. Germline V gene sequence: CDR1 SGHVS, CDR2 FQNEAQ. The CDR3 consists of 15 residues. DNA of the CDR3: TGTGCCAGCAGCTTAGGGACAGGATACAATCAGCCCCAGCATTTT. Its translation: CASSLGTGYNQPQHF.

V usage is TRBV10-3 and J usage is TRBJ1-1, with D unclear. CDR1 ENHRY and CDR2 SYGVKD come from the germline V gene. Trimming removed 4 bases at V and 0 bases at J, with 18 bases between. The CDR3 loop spans 17 amino acids. The CDR3 DNA sequence: TGTGCCATCAGTGGTCCAGGCGCTCTCCGCATGAACACTGAAGCTTTCTTT. Amino acids: CAISGPGALRMNTEAFF.

As for this clonotype: Because the CDR3 is missing its conserved closing phenylalanine or tryptophan, this is likely a read error. The rearrangement uses TRBV6-6 and TRBJ2-7; 9 nucleotides line up with TRBD2. V dropped 2 bases and J dropped 2; count of bases not matched to a gene: 7. The germline V gene has CDR1 MNHNY and CDR2 SVGAGI (reference sequence). This CDR3 has 16 amino acids. CDR3 DNA sequence: TGTGCCAGCAGTTACCCGCCTAGCGGGGATGCCTACGAGCAGTACTCC. It specifies CASSYPPSGDAYEQYS.

The V gene is TRBV15, the J gene TRBJ2-7, with D possibly being TRBD2 (6 bases). The germline gives CDR1 LNHNV, CDR2 YYDKDF (reference sequence). The length of the CDR3 is 14 residues. Deletions cut 5 bases from V and 0 bases from J, with 11 bases between. The CDR3 protein is CATSSRDSSYEQYF. The CDR3 DNA sequence: TGTGCCACCAGCTCTAGGGACTCCTCCTACGAGCAGTACTTC.

CDR3 sequence reads: CASSEYGVSNQPQHF. CDR3 bases: TGTGCCAGCAGTGAATACGGTGTCAGCAATCAGCCCCAGCATTTT. The V gene is TRBV2, the J gene TRBJ1-5; D is ambiguous. The germline V gene has CDR1 SNHLY and CDR2 FYNNEI. The CDR3 loop spans 15 amino acids. Trimming left V 2 bases short and J 1 base short, with 9 bases between.